This TCR beta chain was observed in a study of T cell repertoires in cytomegalovirus infection. Worth noting for this clonotype: Its antigen is currently unknown.

TCRdb reanalysed the reads using MiXCR and keeps one entry per CDR3 protein. The table has about 920,000 distinct CDR3 sequences, roughly 30% seen once. Trimming took off 7 bases at V and 7 bases at J, with 13 bases between the two ends. This CDR3 spans 12 amino acids. Sequencing was performed on cultured CD8+ T cells from PBMCs, taken from culture after CMV antigen stimulation. The chain has TRBV12-3 or TRBV12-4 and TRBJ1-2; D possibly corresponds to TRBD1 (5 bases). The TCR sequence derives from a human donor in good health (CMV status not recorded). Some clones in this sample may be carry-over from other donors' samples. The CDR3 here is CASTWGNSGYTF. The DNA for the CDR3 is TGTGCCAGCACCTGGGGGAATTCTGGCTACACCTTC.